This T cell receptor beta chain was captured by sequencing in a study of blood T cell repertoires in COVID-19 (dated by TCRdb to 2019 to 2021). Notes on the research overall: Samples covering the acute and convalescent phases of COVID-19 were provided by collaborators in the United States, Italy and Spain. The samples were drawn from the first 160 participants of the ongoing ImmuneRACE study and from roughly 1,300 subjects provided by 6 global collaborators. The prospective study material was composed of cDNA or gDNA derived from T cells, B-cell-depleted T cells, or PBMCs. Nearly every sample came with metadata listing a de-identified subject ID, COVID-19 status, age in years and sex. The dataset comprised deeply sampled blood TCRbeta repertoires from subjects exposed to, actively infected with, or recovered from COVID-19. Where available, HLA class I and class II types were taken from metadata supplied by the sample provider and were not determined by assay-based typing. The repertoires were released in a freely available public database intended as a resource for research on the immune response to SARS-CoV-2.

For this clone: No antigen is known for it. Per-nucleotide qualities are absent, and no much larger clonotype sits a single base away.

The germline V gene provides CDR1 SGHNT and CDR2 YENEEA. Its CDR3 holds 19 amino acids, cysteine through phenylalanine. Only the CDR3 DNA stays, 57 bases, in frame from base 1. Germline trimming: 6 bases from V, 2 bases from J; junction bases outside gene matches: 20. TCRbeta CDR3 regions were amplified from genomic DNA using the immunoSEQ Assay, a bias-controlled multiplex PCR. For the original study's pipeline: Nucleated cell counts per sample were estimated from amplification of reference gene primers within the assay. To quantify the absolute abundance of each unique TCRbeta CDR3 rearrangement, sequence reads were collapsed and filtered. Productive Simpson clonality was computed per sample as the square root of Simpson's diversity index over productive rearrangements. TCRdb carries this immuneACCESS record with in-frame sequences only. Its versions omit some clonotypes, under half of them owing to an unresolved V gene in the studies checked, with the rest unexplained. That table is the source of V, J and clone size, and D and trimming were worked out from the DNA. The sample records around 200,000 clones, 70% to 90% of which are singletons. Roughly 7.3% of the sample is taken by the ten largest.

The investigation overall reported the following: The amount of clinical and demographic metadata varied by source and participant and was provided uncurated.

Collaborating institutions collected whole blood in K2EDTA tubes following their own protocols. For TCRbeta analysis, collaborators shipped samples as frozen whole blood, isolated PBMCs, or DNA extracted from either of those sample types. The sequenced material came from peripheral blood. This sequence uses TRBV11-3 and TRBJ2-3; 7 bases in the middle match TRBD1. This TCR came from a woman at least 80 years old in a cohort sampled during active or convalescent COVID-19. The bases are TGTGCCAGCAGGGACAGGTTTCAGGACGGTCGGAGTGACACAGATACGCAGTATTTT. It is translated as CASRDRFQDGRSDTDTQYF. The full variable domain, completed from the reference TRBV11-3 and TRBJ2-3 proteins outside the CDR3, reads EAGVVQSPRYKIIEKKQPVAFWCNPISGHNTLYWYLQNLGQGPELLIRYENEEAVDDSQLPKDRFSAERLKGVDSTLKIQPAELGDSAVYLCASRDRFQDGRSDTDTQYFGPGTRLTVL.